The 6 T cell receptor beta chains below all came from one sample that was sequenced in a study of T cell responses to AZD1222 COVID-19 vaccine. This table comes from immunoSEQ multiplex PCR, and its TCRdb copy is limited to in-frame clones, with some not included. The sample records around 110,000 clones, roughly nine tenths being singletons. The material was peripheral blood, obtained on day 0 of AZD1222 vaccination. These receptors all stem from an adult in good health.

The V gene is TRBV18, the J gene TRBJ2-5; D possibly corresponds to TRBD2 (5 bases). The germline gives CDR1 KGHSH, CDR2 LQKENI. Trimming took off 3 bases at V and 2 bases at J, with 7 bases between the two ends. The CDR3 consists of 13 residues. CDR3 sequence: CASSPTGQETQYF. CDR3 nucleotides: TGTGCCAGCTCACCTACGGGACAAGAGACCCAGTACTTC.

CDR3 bases: TGTGCCTGGAGTGACCAGAGGGTTAATGAAAAACTGTTTTTT. Its protein product is CAWSDQRVNEKLFF. This rearrangement joins TRBV30 to TRBJ1-4; D is uncertain. The CDR3 covers 14 residues. The germline V gene encodes CDR1 GTSNPN and CDR2 SVGIG (reference sequence). V was cut by 1 base and J by 4 bases, with 10 bases left in between.

The gene calls are TRBV30 and TRBJ2-3; D unresolved. Per the germline V gene, CDR1 is GTSNPN and CDR2 is SVGIG (reference sequence). CDR3 length: 12 residues. The V end lost 4 bases, the J end lost 1 base, and 6 bases lay between the germline ends. The chain's CDR3 is CAWTGRTDTQYF. Written as DNA, the CDR3 is TGTGCCTGGACCGGACGCACAGATACGCAGTATTTT.

This clone was seen once. The gene calls are TRBV29-1 and TRBJ2-2; D may be TRBD2 (5 bases). The CDR3 contains 15 residues. V lost 2 bases and J 2 bases, leaving 12 bases between the germline ends. Looked up from germline, CDR1 is SQVTM and CDR2 is ANQGSEA. DNA of the CDR3: TGCAGCGTTGAAAGCGGATACGTCAACACCGGGGAGCTGTTTTTT. Protein sequence: CSVESGYVNTGELFF.

The chain is built from TRBV19 and TRBJ2-7; no clear D gene. V was trimmed by 6 bases and J by 7 bases, leaving 10 bases between them. The CDR3 is made up of 11 amino acids. CDR1 is LNHDA, CDR2 SQIVND, per germline (reference sequence). The CDR3 protein is CASRKGYEQYF. In DNA, the CDR3 is TGTGCCAGTAGGAAAGGGTATGAGCAGTACTTC.

The chain has TRBV11-2 and TRBJ2-1; D unclear. This CDR3 spans 14 amino acids. V lost 5 bases to trimming and J lost 0 bases, with 8 bases between them. Germline V gene sequence: CDR1 SGHAT, CDR2 FQNNGV. The CDR3 nucleotides read TGTGCCAGCAGCCCCTCTGGCTCCTACAATGAGCAGTTCTTC. This translates into CASSPSGSYNEQFF.